Below, 16 T cell receptor beta chains from the same sample are listed, as sequenced in a study of CD8+ T cells in alopecia areata. Sequencing templates came from extracted RNA that was reverse transcribed into cDNA. TCRdb keeps only in-frame clones here, not all; method: immunoSEQ multiplex PCR. In the table there are over 15,000 clones, just under 60% of which are singletons. As to treatment: oral pan-JAK inhibitor, 5-10 mg twice daily. Lesional scalp tissue (obtained by punch biopsy) and peripheral blood were collected from alopecia areata patients. Material: skin, obtained at week 4, from a patient treated with tofacitinib. The source is a human donor with alopecia areata.

The chain combines TRBV6-5 with TRBJ2-5; 8 bases map to TRBD1. The CDR3 has 14 residues. In germline, CDR1 is MNHEY, CDR2 SVGAGI. With 2 bases clipped from V and 1 base from J, the junction kept 0 bases outside the gene matches. Here the CDR3 reads CASSYQGAQETQYF. The CDR3 bases are TGTGCCAGCAGTTACCAGGGGGCCCAAGAGACCCAGTACTTC.

Only a few counts were recorded for this clone. The rearrangement links TRBV5-4 to TRBJ1-1; D is perhaps TRBD1 (5 bases). CDR1 is SGHNT, CDR2 YYREEE, per germline (reference sequence). Between the trimmed V and J ends, which lost 5 bases and 7 bases, there was a span of 12 bases. The CDR3 runs to 12 residues. The CDR3 coding sequence is TGTGCCAGCAGGTCGGACAAGAATGAAGCTTTCTTT. Its translation is CASRSDKNEAFF.

V usage is TRBV7-8 and J usage is TRBJ2-1; D not certain. V lost 1 base and J 0 bases, leaving 7 bases between the germline ends. Germline V gene data show CDR1 as SGHVS and CDR2 as FQNEAQ. This CDR3 contains 15 residues. The DNA of the CDR3 is TGTGCCAGCAGCTTAGACTCAAGCTCCTACAATGAGCAGTTCTTC. Translated, it gives CASSLDSSSYNEQFF.

This rearrangement joins TRBV25-1 to TRBJ2-4; D is uncertain. The CDR3 is made up of 11 amino acids. The germline V gene encodes CDR1 MGHDK and CDR2 SYGVNS. Trimming pared 6 bases from V and 8 bases from J, leaving 8 bases between. In DNA form, the CDR3 reads TGTGCCAGCAGCTCGAACGACATTCAGTACTTC. It yields the protein CASSSNDIQYF. The whole variable domain, filled in from reference TRBV25-1 and TRBJ2-4, reads EADIYQTPRYLVIGTGKKITLECSQTMGHDKMYWYQQDPGMELHLIHYSYGVNSTEKGDLSSESTVSRIRTEHFPLTLESARPSHTSQYLCASSSNDIQYFGAGTRLSVL.

This chain joins TRBV4-1 and TRBJ2-7; 8 bases fit TRBD1. Trimming at V came to 3 bases and at J to 3 bases, leaving 10 bases not matched to a gene. CDR3 length equals 16 residues. Germline V gene sequence: CDR1 MGHRA, CDR2 YSYEKL. CDR3 sequence: CASSHAGGARFYEQYF. The CDR3 DNA sequence: TGCGCCAGCAGCCACGCAGGGGGCGCACGATTCTACGAGCAGTACTTC.

V and J are TRBV29-1 and TRBJ2-2; 13 bases map to TRBD2. The CDR3 has 16 amino acids. Germline CDR1 is SQVTM and CDR2 is ANQGSEA. V was pared by 5 bases and J by 0 bases, with 3 bases of the junction left unmatched. The chain's CDR3 is CSVLGLAGPNTGELFF. CDR3 DNA: TGCAGCGTTCTGGGACTAGCGGGACCGAACACCGGGGAGCTGTTTTTT.

This chain links TRBV11-2 with TRBJ2-3; D is unresolved. The V end lost 2 bases, the J end lost 6 bases, and 18 bases lay between the germline ends. Germline V gene sequence: CDR1 SGHAT, CDR2 FQNNGV. There are 16 residues in the CDR3. The chain's CDR3 is CASSLSDVVPWDTQYF. The CDR3 bases are TGTGCCAGCAGCTTATCGGACGTTGTACCCTGGGATACGCAGTATTTT.

The chain is built from TRBV10-2 and TRBJ1-2; no clear D gene. V lost 5 bases, J lost 2 bases, and 15 bases lay in between. Germline assignment: CDR1 WSHSY and CDR2 SAAADI. The CDR3 extends over 15 amino acids. CDR3 protein: CASSPHPGGNYGYTF. DNA of the CDR3: TGCGCCAGCAGTCCCCACCCTGGCGGAAACTATGGCTACACCTTC.

The chain recombines TRBV5-6 with TRBJ1-1; 12 bases are a match to TRBD1. The V segment lost 4 bases and the J segment 11 bases; nucleotides outside the gene matches: 9. The CDR3 spans 14 residues. Germline V lookup: CDR1 SGHDT, CDR2 YYEEEE. The CDR3 is CASSTGTGGKGAFF. The CDR3 region has the DNA TGTGCCAGCAGCACCGGGACAGGGGGCAAAGGGGCTTTCTTT.

In its sample, this clone was seen once. The chain carries TRBV5-1 and TRBJ2-7; D possibly corresponds to TRBD2 (5 bases). The CDR3 consists of 14 residues. In germline, CDR1 is SGHRS, CDR2 YFSETQ. Trimming cost V 4 bases and J 5 bases, with 16 bases left between them. Here the CDR3 reads CASSPVRAGDEQYF. DNA of the CDR3: TGCGCCAGCAGCCCCGTCCGGGCCGGGGACGAGCAGTACTTC.

V usage is TRBV7-2 and J usage is TRBJ2-4; the D is unclear. CDR1 and CDR2 (germline): SGHTA, FQGNSA. The ends were cut back, 5 bases at V and 9 bases at J, with 17 bases in the middle. This CDR3 spans 14 amino acids. Here the CDR3 reads CASSHQVREGIQYF. CDR3 coding DNA: TGTGCCAGCAGCCATCAGGTTAGGGAAGGCATTCAGTACTTC.

This clone was found a few times. The chain uses TRBV29-1 and TRBJ2-7; 9 bases match TRBD2. The CDR3 has 13 amino acids. Germline values: CDR1 SQVTM, CDR2 ANQGSEA. V shed 3 bases and J 2 bases; nucleotides not matched to a gene: 2. The CDR3 DNA reads TGCAGCGTTGAGGCTAGCGGGGCCTACGAGCAGTACTTC. Amino acid sequence: CSVEASGAYEQYF.

The chain has TRBV14 and TRBJ2-5; 9 bases align to TRBD1. Germline CDR1 reads SGHDN; CDR2 reads FVKESK. Trimming took 3 bases from V and 4 from J; bases not matched to a gene: 6. The CDR3 extends over 15 amino acids. CDR3 coding DNA: TGTGCCAGCAGCCAGCCCGGACAGGGGACAGAGACCCAGTACTTC. It codes for CASSQPGQGTETQYF. The full variable domain, rest sourced from reference TRBV14 and TRBJ2-5, is EAGVTQFPSHSVIEKGQTVTLRCDPISGHDNLYWYRRVMGKEIKFLLHFVKESKQDESGMPNNRFLAERTGGTYSTLKVQPAELEDSGVYFCASSQPGQGTETQYFGPGTRLLVL.

This clone was counted between two and nine times. The genes are TRBV7-2 and TRBJ2-7; 7 nucleotides align to TRBD2. CDR1 is SGHTA, CDR2 FQGNSA, per germline. Trimming at V came to 3 bases and at J to 1 base, leaving 12 bases not matched to a gene. The CDR3 covers 17 residues. The CDR3 DNA reads as TGTGCCAGCAGCTTGTCCCGTGGGGCGGGGGAATCCTACGAGCAGTACTTC. Protein sequence: CASSLSRGAGESYEQYF.

The chain joins TRBV7-8 to TRBJ1-6, with TRBD1 as a possible D gene (5 bases). The V gene lost 2 bases and the J gene lost 7 bases, with 12 bases spanning the gap. CDR1 is SGHVS and CDR2 is FQNEAQ in the germline V gene. The CDR3 runs to 15 residues. CDR3 bases: TGTGCCAGCAGCTTATTAGGGGAAAGGAATTCACCCCTCCACTTT. Translating gives CASSLLGERNSPLHF.

This chain connects TRBV5-1 to TRBJ2-7; no clear D gene. This CDR3 spans 13 amino acids. Germline V gene lookup returns CDR1 SGHRS and CDR2 YFSETQ. The V end lost 0 bases, the J end lost 7 bases, and 11 bases lay between the germline ends. The CDR3 DNA is TGCGCCAGCAGCTTGGGGGCTACTGGAGAGCAGTACTTC. Encoded protein: CASSLGATGEQYF.